What follows describes a single T cell receptor beta chain. The antigen it recognizes is unknown. One base away there is no much larger clone; base qualities are not given. What the time point label conveys for this sample: about 28 days (+/-7) after the second vaccine dose. Because spike-specific TCR depth and breadth did not differ between the two schedules, AZD1222 recipients who got a second dose at roughly 4 weeks were pooled with those who got a second dose at roughly 12 weeks. Vaccinee samples came from UK trials COV001 and COV002, including a single-blind randomized controlled phase 2/3 trial of AZD1222 (ChAdOx1 nCoV-19) in healthy adults. Trial participant PBMC samples were collected at day 0 and day 28 after the second dose for TCRbeta chain sequencing. The data originate from a study of T cell responses to AZD1222 COVID-19 vaccine (dated by TCRdb to about 2021). Looking at the study overall: TCR sequencing was performed for about 240 trial participants, of whom about 200 were given two doses of AZD1222 and 26 were given two doses of MenACWY control vaccine. Trial participants were enrolled into age subgroups of 18-55, 56-69 and 70-plus years, which contained about 150, 28 and 57 TCR-sequenced participants, respectively.

V is clipped by 3 bases and J by 2 bases, and the sequence between their germline boundaries is 12 bases long. Including cysteine and phenylalanine, the CDR3 has 14 amino acids. The DNA shown is the 42-base CDR3, in frame from base 1. CDR1 is given as SQVTM and CDR2 as ANQGSEA, both from the germline V gene. Study-wide conclusions, independent of this receptor: Vaccine-associated CD4 TCRs spanned the whole spike protein, with dominant responses in regions 160-218 and 743-854. In the small 56-69-year group, the increase in depth fell short of significance, most likely because of low power. A significant rise in spike-specific TCR breadth and depth was observed after two AZD1222 doses relative to day 0 and relative to MenACWY recipients. Conclusions about previously exposed vaccinees are limited, since just five or six AZD1222 recipients were seropositive for SARS-CoV-2 at baseline. Participants were mostly white British, with more females than males. The authors suggested clonal diversity may have been underestimated. Nearly half of unique spike-specific TCRs reportedly recognized epitopes outside regions mutated in the B.1.351 and B.1.1.7 variants. Because no day 14 peak-response samples were available, the repertoires could be characterized only after the peak T cell response.

The CDR3 regions of human TCRbeta chains were analyzed by immunosequencing. Concerning the study's data processing: Repertoire TCRs were matched against a reference library of SARS-CoV-2-specific TCRs generated with the MIRA antigen-specificity platform. Breadth meant the fraction of unique TCRs that were SARS-CoV-2-associated, whereas depth meant the fraction of total T cells that were SARS-CoV-2-associated. Using the MIRA data, every spike-specific TCR was mapped to the spike region that the TCR reacted to and assigned to either a CD4 or a CD8 class. Log10-transformed breadth and depth values were compared by one-way ANOVA with Sidak's multiple comparisons tests. TCRdb took over this immuneACCESS table, retaining in-frame rearrangements with V and J assigned. Such tables are incomplete; in checked studies, under half of the missing clones stem from an unresolved V gene, and the remainder is unexplained. The DNA was the basis for D and trimming; V, J and clone size are from that table. This sample is represented by about 170,000 clones; 70% to 90% of them were singletons. The ten top clones hold 0.85% to 1.1% of the sample.

This clonotype was sampled from an adult who received the AZD1222 COVID-19 vaccine. Rearrangement joined TRBV29-1 to TRBJ2-3, with TRBD2 as a weak D call on 6 bases. The sample consisted of peripheral blood, taken 28 days after the second AZD1222 dose. The nucleotide sequence reads as follows: TGCAGCGTTGATGGGACTGGAGACACAGATACGCAGTATTTT. It is translated as CSVDGTGDTDTQYF.